Many counts were recorded for the clone carrying this T cell receptor beta chain. This entry belongs to a study of human T cells and chemical hapten exposure. Stated time point: pre-sensitization, week 0. As to treatment: therapeutic diphenylcyclopropenone sensitization with weekly scalp DPC. TCRdb reprocessed the RACE reads with MiXCR, giving one entry per CDR3 protein. The sample records some 300,000 distinct CDR3 sequences, roughly 6% being singletons. This clonotype was obtained from a woman aged 18-29 years with alopecia areata. Some clones in this sample may be carry-over from other donors' samples. The sample in question was whole blood, obtained in connection with sensitization to the hapten diphenylcyclopropenone (DPC).

In DNA, the CDR3 is TGCAGTGCTACGACAGGGACCTCCTACGAGCAGTACTTC. Amino acids: CSATTGTSYEQYF. This chain links TRBV20-1 with TRBJ2-7, with 7 positions matching TRBD1. The CDR3 has 13 residues. CDR1 DFQATT and CDR2 SNEGSKA come from the germline V gene (reference sequence). V trimming: 4 bases; J trimming: 0 bases; junction bases outside the gene matches: 3.